The 8 T cell receptor beta chains reported below all come from one sample, sequenced in a study of cytomegalovirus exposure and HLA in healthy donors. 13 Jbeta primers and 60 Vbeta primers were used for the PCR. Assay used: immunoSEQ multiplex PCR; TCRdb lists only in-frame clones, some missing. This sample has around 120,000 clones; 65% to 80% occur once, and the top ten carry roughly 5.6%. Sequenced sample: PBMCs. Receptors were obtained from a female donor in good health and CMV-seropositive.

The V call is TRBV18, the J call TRBJ2-3, with 7 bases matching TRBD1. The germline gives CDR1 KGHSH, CDR2 LQKENI. This CDR3 has 14 amino acids. Trimming took 5 bases from V and 5 from J; bases not matched to a gene: 7. The DNA for the CDR3 is TGTGCCAGCTCAGCTGACAGGGCGGGAGATACGCAGTATTTT. Translated: CASSADRAGDTQYF.

The rearrangement uses TRBV7-9 and TRBJ2-3; 9 positions match TRBD2. CDR3 length: 16 amino acids. With V trimmed by 8 bases and J by 2 bases, 11 bases remained unmatched. CDR1 and CDR2 from the germline V gene are SEHNR and FQNEAQ (reference sequence). CDR3 region: CASGEKLAGYTDTQYF. Written as DNA, the CDR3 is TGTGCCAGCGGCGAAAAACTAGCGGGCTACACAGATACGCAGTATTTT.

This clone was picked up one time. The J gene is TRBJ2-7, the V gene TRBV27; the D gene is possibly TRBD1 (6 bases). Germline V gene data show CDR1 as MNHEY and CDR2 as SMNVEV (reference sequence). There are 18 residues in the CDR3. The V and J ends lost 2 bases and 1 base respectively, with 21 bases between them. The CDR3 DNA follows: TGTGCCAGCAGTTTAAACGGCCCGGGACACGAAATATCCTACGAGCAGTACTTC. It codes for CASSLNGPGHEISYEQYF.

V and J are TRBV5-1 and TRBJ1-2; weak D call: TRBD1 (6 bases). From germline, CDR1 is SGHRS and CDR2 YFSETQ. The CDR3 is 15 amino acids. V was trimmed by 0 bases and J by 5 bases, leaving 14 bases between them. The CDR3 nucleotides read TGCGCCAGCAGCTTGGGGAGGACAGACATTTATGGCTACACCTTC. It specifies CASSLGRTDIYGYTF.

This clone showed up just once. This chain uses TRBV6-4 with TRBJ2-1; 7 bases are a match to TRBD2. Trimming took 2 bases from V and 8 from J; bases not matched to a gene: 15. CDR3 length equals 17 residues. CDR1 is MRHNA, CDR2 SNTAGT, per germline. CDR3 bases: TGTGCCAGCAGTGACAGAGCGAAAAAAGGACTAGTGCATGAGCAGTTCTTC. It specifies CASSDRAKKGLVHEQFF.

Notes on this clone: Other DNA sequences in this specimen translate into the identical CDR3. The DNA for the CDR3 is TGTGCCAGCAGCGGACACAGGGCCTACGAGCAGTACTTC. Translated: CASSGHRAYEQYF. This rearrangement joins TRBV6-1 to TRBJ2-7; D perhaps matches TRBD1 (6 bases). Germline V gene data show CDR1 as MNHNS and CDR2 as SASEGT. The CDR3 spans 13 residues. Trimming took off 6 bases at V and 2 bases at J, with 11 bases between the two ends.

The rearrangement links TRBV9 to TRBJ2-7, with 13 positions matching TRBD2. J gave up 2 bases and V 0 bases, and 5 bases lay outside the gene matches. The germline CDR1 and CDR2 sequences are SGDLS and YYNGEE. The CDR3 is 17 amino acids. The CDR3 DNA reads TGTGCCAGCAGCGTAGGACTAGCGGGGGGTGGTCCCTACGAGCAGTACTTC. Its protein is CASSVGLAGGGPYEQYF.

Note on this clone: The junction differs from germline at one of its ends, possibly a read error. The V and J genes are TRBV28 and TRBJ1-3; perhaps TRBD1 as D (6 bases). Germline CDR1 MDHEN, CDR2 SYDVKM. The CDR3 has 14 residues. The CDR3 here is CASSLSTRGNTVYF. CDR3 coding DNA: TGTGCCAGCAGTTTATCGACCAGGGGAAACACCGTATATTTT.